These 22 T cell receptor beta chains originate from one sample sequenced in a study of blood T cell repertoires in COVID-19. Sequenced by immunoSEQ multiplex PCR; TCRdb stores in-frame clones only, minus some. The sample yields 11,000 to 15,000 clones, 90% seen once. The sample comprised peripheral blood. The receptors stem from a human donor in a cohort sampled during active COVID-19.

The V gene is TRBV24-1, the J gene TRBJ2-1, with 9 bases aligning to TRBD2. There are 16 residues in the CDR3. J was trimmed by 7 bases and V by 0 bases; bases with no gene match: 6. CDR1 KGHDR and CDR2 SFDVKD come from the germline V gene. The CDR3 region is CATSDLQAGGYNEQFF. The CDR3, as DNA: TGTGCCACCAGTGATTTGCAAGCGGGAGGTTATAATGAGCAGTTCTTC.

This clone has just one count. The chain carries TRBV5-1 and TRBJ2-7; D not certain. From germline, CDR1 is SGHRS and CDR2 YFSETQ. Trimming shortened V by 2 bases and J by 2 bases, and 14 bases separated the two germline ends. The CDR3 spans 15 residues. In nucleotides, the CDR3 is TGCGCCAGCAGCTTATCGACACATGATACCTACGAGCAGTACTTC. Its translation is CASSLSTHDTYEQYF. Looking up the rest from reference TRBV5-1 and TRBJ2-7 gives the full variable domain: KAGVTQTPRYLIKTRGQQVTLSCSPISGHRSVSWYQQTPGQGLQFLFEYFSETQRNKGNFPGRFSGRQFSNSRSEMNVSTLELGDSALYLCASSLSTHDTYEQYFGPGTRLTVT.

This sequence joins TRBV6-2 or TRBV6-3 and TRBJ2-5; the D gene is possibly TRBD2 (5 bases). The V end was cut by 4 bases, the J end by 5 bases, with 14 bases between. Per germline, CDR1 MNHEY and CDR2 SVGEGT. The CDR3 sequence is 14 residues long. This CDR3 is CASSSLAGAETQYF. CDR3 in DNA: TGTGCCAGCAGTTCCCTGGCGGGTGCGGAGACCCAGTACTTC.

The chain uses TRBV11-2 and TRBJ2-2, with D unresolved. The germline CDR1 and CDR2 sequences are SGHAT and FQNNGV. Trimming took off 4 bases at V and 8 bases at J, with 14 bases between the two ends. The CDR3 has 14 amino acids. The CDR3 DNA reads as TGTGCCAGCAGCTCCGTGGGCCCACCGGGGGAGCTGTTTTTT. Encoded protein: CASSSVGPPGELFF.

The chain uses TRBV18 and TRBJ2-3, with D possibly TRBD1 on 6 matching bases. The V end lost 1 base, the J end lost 8 bases, and 7 bases lay between the germline ends. Germline values: CDR1 KGHSH, CDR2 LQKENI. CDR3 length: 12 residues. CDR3 amino acids: CASSPRGRTQYF. The DNA of the CDR3 is TGTGCCAGCTCACCACGGGGGCGTACGCAGTATTTT.

This clone is classed as medium-sized. The chain recombines TRBV18 with TRBJ1-1; 8 nucleotides agree with TRBD1. With 5 bases clipped from V and 0 bases from J, the junction kept 14 bases outside the gene matches. The germline CDR1 and CDR2 sequences are KGHSH and LQKENI. The CDR3 consists of 18 residues. CDR3: CASSFLRTGMTMNTEAFF. In DNA form, the CDR3 reads TGTGCCAGCTCATTCCTGAGGACAGGGATGACCATGAACACTGAAGCTTTCTTT.

The chain couples TRBV12-5 to TRBJ1-5, with 11 bases identical to TRBD1. In germline, CDR1 is LGHNT, CDR2 FRNRAP. V dropped 6 bases and J dropped 7; count of bases not matched to a gene: 11. This CDR3 has 16 amino acids. CDR3 region: CASGSPWTGGSQPQHF. CDR3 nucleotides: TGTGCTAGTGGGTCCCCCTGGACAGGGGGCTCCCAGCCCCAGCATTTT. Variable domain in full (rest from reference TRBV12-5 and TRBJ1-5): DARVTQTPRHKVTEMGQEVTMRCQPILGHNTVFWYRQTMMQGLELLAYFRNRAPLDDSGMPKDRFSAEMPDATLATLKIQPSEPRDSAVYFCASGSPWTGGSQPQHFGDGTRLSIL.

In regard to this clone: In the same sample, other DNA sequences code for this CDR3. V is TRBV28 and J is TRBJ2-3, with D tentatively TRBD1 (5 bases). Germline lookup yields CDR1 MDHEN and CDR2 SYDVKM. The CDR3 loop spans 14 amino acids. V was trimmed by 6 bases and J by 3 bases, leaving 13 bases between them. The CDR3 region has the DNA TGTGCCAGCAGGGAAGGGGTGTCGACAGATACGCAGTATTTT. Translation gives CASREGVSTDTQYF.

The chain links TRBV3-1 (or the pseudogene TRBV3-2) to TRBJ2-7; 11 nucleotides align to TRBD2. CDR3 length equals 16 residues. With V trimmed by 4 bases and J by 2 bases, 7 bases remained unmatched. Germline values: CDR1 LGHDT, CDR2 YNNKEL (reference sequence). The CDR3 loop is CASSRGLAGTPYEQYF. The CDR3, as DNA: TGTGCCAGCAGCCGCGGACTAGCGGGTACCCCCTACGAGCAGTACTTC.

The genes are TRBV6-5 and TRBJ2-5; TRBD1 agrees at 8 bases. CDR1 and CDR2 from the germline V gene are MNHEY and SVGAGI. Germline trimming cut 6 bases from V and 5 bases from J; bases unmatched to any gene: 5. The CDR3 contains 13 residues. CDR3 in amino acids: CASRPTGVETQYF. CDR3 nucleotides: TGTGCCAGCAGACCGACAGGGGTTGAGACCCAGTACTTC.

This clone showed up just a few times. The chain couples TRBV2 to TRBJ1-5; 10 bases line up with TRBD1. Germline lookup yields CDR1 SNHLY and CDR2 FYNNEI. With V trimmed by 6 bases and J by 5 bases, 13 bases remained unmatched. CDR3 size: 17 residues. The CDR3 DNA sequence: TGTGCCAGCAGACGACCGGGACAGGGGCTTCTGGATCAGCCCCAGCATTTT. Its translation: CASRRPGQGLLDQPQHF.

The chain recombines TRBV5-1 with TRBJ1-2, with D possibly TRBD1 on 5 matching bases. This CDR3 is built from 14 residues. Trimming took off 4 bases at V and 4 bases at J, with 14 bases between the two ends. Germline loops: CDR1 SGHRS, CDR2 YFSETQ. CDR3 region: CASSPVVTGYGYTF. The CDR3 DNA is TGCGCCAGCAGCCCCGTTGTAACAGGCTATGGCTACACCTTC.

The CDR3 sequence: CASRPTGYGYTF. The CDR3 DNA reads as TGTGCCAGCAGGCCCACAGGTTATGGCTACACCTTC. This chain links TRBV6-5 with TRBJ1-2; TRBD1 is a possible D gene (5 bases). Looked up from germline, CDR1 is MNHEY and CDR2 is SVGAGI. V was shortened by 6 bases and J by 5 bases, with 10 bases between the two germline ends. The CDR3 is made up of 12 amino acids.

The genes are TRBV5-6 and TRBJ2-2; TRBD2 matches 7 bases. The CDR3 contains 15 residues. With V trimmed by 5 bases and J by 4 bases, 8 bases remained unmatched. The germline V gene has CDR1 SGHDT and CDR2 YYEEEE. The CDR3 region has the DNA TGTGCCAGCAGTCCTACGGGGGGATTCACCGGGGAGCTGTTTTTT. Its translation: CASSPTGGFTGELFF.

This clone was counted a single time. The gene calls are TRBV19 and TRBJ1-5; D remains unclear. Trimming pared 3 bases from V and 5 bases from J, leaving 5 bases between. The germline gives CDR1 LNHDA, CDR2 SQIVND (reference sequence). The CDR3 sequence is 12 residues long. The DNA for the CDR3 is TGTGCCAGTAGTATGCGGGATCAGCCCCAGCATTTT. This gives the protein CASSMRDQPQHF.

The count of this clone is one. The CDR3 reads CASSRTGAYSNQPQHF. In nucleotides, the CDR3 is TGTGCCAGCAGCCGGACAGGGGCGTATAGCAATCAGCCCCAGCATTTT. The chain recombines TRBV5-8 with TRBJ1-5; 9 bases line up with TRBD1. The germline V gene has CDR1 SGHTS and CDR2 YDEGEE. CDR3 length: 16 residues. After removal of 4 bases from V and 0 bases from J, the junction contained 5 bases not matched to a gene.

This chain links TRBV11-3 with TRBJ2-6; D ambiguous. Looked up from germline, CDR1 is SGHNT and CDR2 is YENEEA. There are 15 residues in the CDR3. The V end lost 8 bases, the J end lost 1 base, and 12 bases lay between the germline ends. The CDR3 nucleotides read TGTGCCAGCCGATTCGAAGCATCTGGGGCCAACGTCCTGACTTTC. Translated, it gives CASRFEASGANVLTF. The full variable domain, its missing parts supplied by reference TRBV11-3 and TRBJ2-6, is EAGVVQSPRYKIIEKKQPVAFWCNPISGHNTLYWYLQNLGQGPELLIRYENEEAVDDSQLPKDRFSAERLKGVDSTLKIQPAELGDSAVYLCASRFEASGANVLTFGAGSRLTVL.

The V and J genes are TRBV2 and TRBJ2-7; the match to TRBD1 covers 10 bases. Looked up from germline, CDR1 is SNHLY and CDR2 is FYNNEI. Germline trimming cut 4 bases from V and 3 bases from J; bases unmatched to any gene: 3. The length of the CDR3 is 14 residues. CDR3 nucleotides: TGTGCCAGCAGTGGTGGACAGGGGGACTACGAGCAGTACTTC. It translates to CASSGGQGDYEQYF.

This chain uses TRBV2 with TRBJ2-7; 13 positions match TRBD2. CDR3 length: 18 residues. Germline V gene lookup returns CDR1 SNHLY and CDR2 FYNNEI. The V gene end was trimmed by 0 bases and the J gene end by 2 bases; junction bases not matched to a gene: 7. CDR3 sequence reads: CASSEAGLAGVRAYEQYF. The DNA for the CDR3 is TGTGCCAGCAGTGAAGCCGGACTAGCGGGAGTCCGGGCCTACGAGCAGTACTTC. The full variable domain, rest sourced from reference TRBV2 and TRBJ2-7, is EPEVTQTPSHQVTQMGQEVILRCVPISNHLYFYWYRQILGQKVEFLVSFYNNEISEKSEIFDDQFSVERPDGSNFTLKIRSTKLEDSAMYFCASSEAGLAGVRAYEQYFGPGTRLTVT.

The V and J genes are TRBV2 and TRBJ1-1; D is undetermined. V was shortened by 8 bases and J by 5 bases, with 15 bases between the two germline ends. The CDR3 extends over 13 amino acids. Per germline, CDR1 SNHLY and CDR2 FYNNEI. The CDR3 protein is CASSDQDWTEAFF. The CDR3 DNA is TGTGCCAGCTCAGACCAGGATTGGACTGAAGCTTTCTTT.

The V and J genes are TRBV6-6 and TRBJ2-7, with TRBD2 as a possible D gene (7 bases). Trimming left V 2 bases short and J 3 bases short, with 14 bases between. The germline gives CDR1 MNHNY, CDR2 SVGAGI (reference sequence). This CDR3 has 15 amino acids. The CDR3 protein is CASSYGGGGGYEQYF. CDR3 bases: TGTGCCAGCAGTTACGGTGGGGGAGGGGGCTACGAGCAGTACTTC.

This clone has just a few counts. The chain recombines TRBV13 with TRBJ1-4, with 8 bases fitting TRBD1. This CDR3 has 14 residues. Unmatched junction bases numbered 4, after V lost 5 bases and J lost 5 bases. Germline-derived CDR1 and CDR2 are PRHDT and FYEKMQ (reference sequence). As DNA, the CDR3 is TGTGCCAGCAGCCCGGACAGGGTGAATGAAAAACTGTTTTTT. Translated: CASSPDRVNEKLFF.